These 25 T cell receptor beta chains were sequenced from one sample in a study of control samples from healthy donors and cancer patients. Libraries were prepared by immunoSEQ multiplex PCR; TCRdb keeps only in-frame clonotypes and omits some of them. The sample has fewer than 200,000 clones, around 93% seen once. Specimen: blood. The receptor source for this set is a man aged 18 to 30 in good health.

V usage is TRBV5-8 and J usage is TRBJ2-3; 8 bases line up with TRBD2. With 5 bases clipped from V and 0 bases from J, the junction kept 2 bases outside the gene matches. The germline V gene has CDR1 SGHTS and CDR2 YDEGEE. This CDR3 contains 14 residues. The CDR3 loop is CASRSGGSTDTQYF. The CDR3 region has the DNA TGTGCCAGCAGAAGCGGGGGTAGCACAGATACGCAGTATTTT. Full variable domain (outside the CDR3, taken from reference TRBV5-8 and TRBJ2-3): EAGVTQSPTHLIKTRGQQATLRCSPISGHTSVYWYQQALGLGLQFLLWYDEGEERNRGNFPPRFSGRQFPNYSSELNVNALELEDSALYLCASRSGGSTDTQYFGPGTRLTVL.

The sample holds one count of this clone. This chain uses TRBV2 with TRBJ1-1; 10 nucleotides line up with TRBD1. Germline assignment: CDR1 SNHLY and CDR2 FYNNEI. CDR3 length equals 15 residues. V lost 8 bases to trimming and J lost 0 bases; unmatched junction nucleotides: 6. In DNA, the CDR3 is TGTGCCAGCGGGACCGGGACAGGGGTGAACACTGAAGCTTTCTTT. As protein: CASGTGTGVNTEAFF.

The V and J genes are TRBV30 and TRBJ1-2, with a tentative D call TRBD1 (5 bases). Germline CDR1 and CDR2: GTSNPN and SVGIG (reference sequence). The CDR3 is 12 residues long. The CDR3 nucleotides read TGTACCGCTACGGGGGGTACCTATGGCTACACCTTC. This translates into CTATGGTYGYTF.

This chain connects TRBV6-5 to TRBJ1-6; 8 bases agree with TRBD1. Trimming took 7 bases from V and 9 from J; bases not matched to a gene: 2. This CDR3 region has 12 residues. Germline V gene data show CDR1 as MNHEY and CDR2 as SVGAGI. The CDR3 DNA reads TGTGCCAGCACGACAGGGGTTTCACCCCTCCACTTT. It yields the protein CASTTGVSPLHF.

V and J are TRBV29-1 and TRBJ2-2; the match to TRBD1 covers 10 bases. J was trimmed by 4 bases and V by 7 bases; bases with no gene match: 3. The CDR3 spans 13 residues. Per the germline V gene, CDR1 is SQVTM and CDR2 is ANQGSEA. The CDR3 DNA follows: TGCAGCGGGGGACAGGGGCCCACCGGGGAGCTGTTTTTT. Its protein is CSGGQGPTGELFF.

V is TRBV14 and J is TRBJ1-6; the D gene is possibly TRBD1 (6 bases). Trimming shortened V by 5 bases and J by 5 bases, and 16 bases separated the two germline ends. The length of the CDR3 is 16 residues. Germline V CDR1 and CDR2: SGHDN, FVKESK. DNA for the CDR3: TGTGCCAGCAGCTCTCTCGGGGCAGGGGATAATTCACCCCTCCACTTT. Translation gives CASSSLGAGDNSPLHF.

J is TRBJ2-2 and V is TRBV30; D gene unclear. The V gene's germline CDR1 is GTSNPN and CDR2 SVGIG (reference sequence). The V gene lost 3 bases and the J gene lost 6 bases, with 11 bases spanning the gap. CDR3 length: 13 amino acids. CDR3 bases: TGTGCCTGGAGCCCGGACCTCGCCGGGGAGCTGTTTTTT. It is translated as CAWSPDLAGELFF. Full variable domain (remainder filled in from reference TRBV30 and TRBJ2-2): SQTIHQWPATLVQPVGSPLSLECTVEGTSNPNLYWYRQAAGRGLQLLFYSVGIGQISSEVPQNLSASRPQDRQFILSSKKLLLSDSGFYLCAWSPDLAGELFFGEGSRLTVL.

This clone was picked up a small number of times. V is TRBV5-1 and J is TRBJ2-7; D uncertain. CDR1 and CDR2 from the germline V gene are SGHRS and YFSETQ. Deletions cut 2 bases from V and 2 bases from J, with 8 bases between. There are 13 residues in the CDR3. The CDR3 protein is CASSFGQTYEQYF. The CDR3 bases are TGCGCCAGCAGCTTTGGGCAGACCTACGAGCAGTACTTC.

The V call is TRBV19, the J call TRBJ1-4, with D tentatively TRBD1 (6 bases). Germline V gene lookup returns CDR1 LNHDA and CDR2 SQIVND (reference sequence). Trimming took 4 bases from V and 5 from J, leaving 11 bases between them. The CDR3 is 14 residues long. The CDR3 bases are TGTGCCAGTAGTAAGACAGGCCTCAATGAAAAACTGTTTTTT. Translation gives CASSKTGLNEKLFF.

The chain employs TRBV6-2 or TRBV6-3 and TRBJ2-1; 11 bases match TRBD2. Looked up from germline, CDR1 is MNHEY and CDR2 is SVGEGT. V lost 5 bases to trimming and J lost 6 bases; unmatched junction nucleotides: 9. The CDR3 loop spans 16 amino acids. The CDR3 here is CASSDTGTSGLNEQFF. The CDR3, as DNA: TGTGCCAGCAGTGACACCGGGACTAGCGGCCTCAATGAGCAGTTCTTC.

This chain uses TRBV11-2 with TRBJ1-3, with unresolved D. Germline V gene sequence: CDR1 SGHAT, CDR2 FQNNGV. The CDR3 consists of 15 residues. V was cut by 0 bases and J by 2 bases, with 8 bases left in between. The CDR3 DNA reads TGTGCCAGCAGCTTAGAATCCGTAGCTGGAAACACCATATATTTT. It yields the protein CASSLESVAGNTIYF.

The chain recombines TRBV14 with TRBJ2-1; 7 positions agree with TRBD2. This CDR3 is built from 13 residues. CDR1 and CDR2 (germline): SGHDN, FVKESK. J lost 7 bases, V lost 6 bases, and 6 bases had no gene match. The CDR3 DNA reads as TGTGCCAGCAGACTCTGGGGGGGAAATGAGCAGTTCTTC. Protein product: CASRLWGGNEQFF.

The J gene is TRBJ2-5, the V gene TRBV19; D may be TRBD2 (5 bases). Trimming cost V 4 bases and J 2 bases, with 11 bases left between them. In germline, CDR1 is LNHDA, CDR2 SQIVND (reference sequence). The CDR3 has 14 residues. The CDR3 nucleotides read TGTGCCAGTAGTAACGCGGGCCCACAAGAGACCCAGTACTTC. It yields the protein CASSNAGPQETQYF.

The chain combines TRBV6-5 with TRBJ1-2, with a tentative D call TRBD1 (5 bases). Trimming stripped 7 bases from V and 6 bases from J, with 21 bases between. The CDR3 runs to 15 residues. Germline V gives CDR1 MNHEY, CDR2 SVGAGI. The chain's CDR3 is CASKPTNQAGHGYTF. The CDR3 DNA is TGTGCCAGCAAGCCGACCAATCAAGCAGGGCATGGCTACACCTTC.

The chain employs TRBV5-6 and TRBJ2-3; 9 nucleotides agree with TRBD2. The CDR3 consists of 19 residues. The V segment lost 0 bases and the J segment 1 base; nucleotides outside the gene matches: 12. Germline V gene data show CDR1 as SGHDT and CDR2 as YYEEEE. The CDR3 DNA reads TGTGCCAGCAGCTTGGGTGCAAGCGGGGGGCCAGGTGGCACAGATACGCAGTATTTT. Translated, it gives CASSLGASGGPGGTDTQYF.

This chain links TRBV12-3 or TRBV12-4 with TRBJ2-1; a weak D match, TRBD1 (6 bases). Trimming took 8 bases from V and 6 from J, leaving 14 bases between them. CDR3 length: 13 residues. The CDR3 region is CASSFVGGNEQFF. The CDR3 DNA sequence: TGTGCCAGCTCCTTCGTAGGGGGCAATGAGCAGTTCTTC.

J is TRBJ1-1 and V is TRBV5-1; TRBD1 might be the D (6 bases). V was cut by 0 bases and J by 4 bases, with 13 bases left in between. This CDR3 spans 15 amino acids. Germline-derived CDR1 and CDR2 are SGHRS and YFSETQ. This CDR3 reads CASSLASGGVTEAFF. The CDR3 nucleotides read TGCGCCAGCAGCTTGGCCTCGGGGGGCGTCACTGAAGCTTTCTTT.

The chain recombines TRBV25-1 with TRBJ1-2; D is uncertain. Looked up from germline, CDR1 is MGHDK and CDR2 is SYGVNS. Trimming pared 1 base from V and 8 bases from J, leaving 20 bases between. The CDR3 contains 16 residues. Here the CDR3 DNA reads TGTGCCAGCAGTGAATTCGGGGAACAGCCAGTTGGAGGCTACACCTTC. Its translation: CASSEFGEQPVGGYTF.

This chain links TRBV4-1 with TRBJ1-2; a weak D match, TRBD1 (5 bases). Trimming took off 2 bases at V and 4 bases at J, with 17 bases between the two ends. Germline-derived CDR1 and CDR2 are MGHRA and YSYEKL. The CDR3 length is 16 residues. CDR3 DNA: TGCGCCAGCAGCCAACCCCGGGCAGGGCAAAGCTATGGCTACACCTTC. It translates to CASSQPRAGQSYGYTF.

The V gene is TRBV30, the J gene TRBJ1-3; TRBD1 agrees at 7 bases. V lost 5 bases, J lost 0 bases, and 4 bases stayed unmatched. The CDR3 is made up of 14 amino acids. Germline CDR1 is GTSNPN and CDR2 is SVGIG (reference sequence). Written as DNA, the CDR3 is TGTGCCTGGTCGACAGGGAGCTCTGGAAACACCATATATTTT. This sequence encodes CAWSTGSSGNTIYF. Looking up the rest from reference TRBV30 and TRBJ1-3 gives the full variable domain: SQTIHQWPATLVQPVGSPLSLECTVEGTSNPNLYWYRQAAGRGLQLLFYSVGIGQISSEVPQNLSASRPQDRQFILSSKKLLLSDSGFYLCAWSTGSSGNTIYFGEGSWLTVV.

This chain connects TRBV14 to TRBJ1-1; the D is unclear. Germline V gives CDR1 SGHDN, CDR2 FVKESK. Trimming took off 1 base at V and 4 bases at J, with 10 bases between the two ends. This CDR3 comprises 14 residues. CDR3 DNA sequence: TGTGCCAGCAGCCAAGCATCAAGGGCCACTGAAGCTTTCTTT. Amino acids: CASSQASRATEAFF.

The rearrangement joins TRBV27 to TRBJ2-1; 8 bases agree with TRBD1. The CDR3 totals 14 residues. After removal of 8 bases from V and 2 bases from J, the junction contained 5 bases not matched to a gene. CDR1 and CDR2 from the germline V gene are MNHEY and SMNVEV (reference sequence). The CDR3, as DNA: TGTGCCAGCTGCCGGGACAGGACCTACAATGAGCAGTTCTTC. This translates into CASCRDRTYNEQFF.

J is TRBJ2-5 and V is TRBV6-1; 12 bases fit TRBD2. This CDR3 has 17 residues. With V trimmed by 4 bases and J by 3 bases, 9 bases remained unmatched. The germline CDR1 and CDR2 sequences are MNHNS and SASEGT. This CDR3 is CASSALGTSGHKETQYF. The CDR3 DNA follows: TGTGCCAGCAGTGCACTAGGGACTAGCGGGCATAAAGAGACCCAGTACTTC.

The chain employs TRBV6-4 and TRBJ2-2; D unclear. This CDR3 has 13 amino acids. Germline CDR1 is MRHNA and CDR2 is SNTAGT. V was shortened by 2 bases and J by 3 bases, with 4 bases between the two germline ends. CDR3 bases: TGTGCCAGCAGTGACGCGGACACCGGGGAGCTGTTTTTT. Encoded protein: CASSDADTGELFF.

As DNA, the CDR3 is TGTGCCAGCAGTACTACAGGGGGCACTGAAGCTTTCTTT. It specifies CASSTTGGTEAFF. The chain recombines TRBV2 with TRBJ1-1, with 8 bases identical to TRBD1. There are 13 residues in the CDR3. CDR1 is SNHLY and CDR2 is FYNNEI in the germline V gene. V shed 5 bases and J 4 bases; nucleotides not matched to a gene: 3.